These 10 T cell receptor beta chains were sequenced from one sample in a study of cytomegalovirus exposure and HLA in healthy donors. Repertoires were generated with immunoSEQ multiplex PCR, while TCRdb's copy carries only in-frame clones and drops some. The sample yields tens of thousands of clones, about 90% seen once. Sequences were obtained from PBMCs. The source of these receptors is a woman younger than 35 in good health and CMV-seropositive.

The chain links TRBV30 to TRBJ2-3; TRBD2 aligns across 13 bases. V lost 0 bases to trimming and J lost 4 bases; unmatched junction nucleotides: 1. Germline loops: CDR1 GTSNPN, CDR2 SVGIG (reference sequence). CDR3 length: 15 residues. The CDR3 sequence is CAWSVLAGGPDTQYF. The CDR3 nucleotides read TGTGCCTGGAGTGTACTAGCGGGAGGGCCAGATACGCAGTATTTT.

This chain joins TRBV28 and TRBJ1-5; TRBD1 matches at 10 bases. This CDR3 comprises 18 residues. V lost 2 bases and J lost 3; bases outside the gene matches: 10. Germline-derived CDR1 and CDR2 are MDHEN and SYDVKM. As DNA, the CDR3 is TGTGCCAGCAGTTTAGGAGACAGGGGGCCGATTCCCAATCAGCCCCAGCATTTT. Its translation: CASSLGDRGPIPNQPQHF.

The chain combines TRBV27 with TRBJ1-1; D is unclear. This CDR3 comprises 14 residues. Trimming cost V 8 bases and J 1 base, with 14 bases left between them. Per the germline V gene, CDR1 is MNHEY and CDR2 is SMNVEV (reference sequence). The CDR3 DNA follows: TGTGCCAGCTGCCTTGCGGGGAGGAACACTGAAGCTTTCTTT. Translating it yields CASCLAGRNTEAFF.

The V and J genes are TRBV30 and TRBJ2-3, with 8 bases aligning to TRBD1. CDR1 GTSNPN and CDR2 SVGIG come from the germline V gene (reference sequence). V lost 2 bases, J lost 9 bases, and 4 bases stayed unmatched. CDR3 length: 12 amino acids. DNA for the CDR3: TGTGCCTGGAGTCCGAGGACAGGGACGCAGTATTTT. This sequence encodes CAWSPRTGTQYF.

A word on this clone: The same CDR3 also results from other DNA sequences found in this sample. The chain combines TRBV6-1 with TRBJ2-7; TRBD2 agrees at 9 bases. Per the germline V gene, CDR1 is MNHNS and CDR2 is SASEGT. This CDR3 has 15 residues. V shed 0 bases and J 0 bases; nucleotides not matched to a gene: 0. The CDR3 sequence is CASSEASGSSYEQYF. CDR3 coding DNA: TGTGCCAGCAGTGAAGCTAGCGGGAGCTCCTACGAGCAGTACTTC.

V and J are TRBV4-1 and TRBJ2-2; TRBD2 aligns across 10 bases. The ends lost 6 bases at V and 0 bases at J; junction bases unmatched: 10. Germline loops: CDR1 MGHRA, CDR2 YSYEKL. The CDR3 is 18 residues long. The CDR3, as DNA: TGCGCCAGCAGTCCAAGGTCTAGCGGGGGCCCGAACACCGGGGAGCTGTTTTTT. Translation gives CASSPRSSGGPNTGELFF.

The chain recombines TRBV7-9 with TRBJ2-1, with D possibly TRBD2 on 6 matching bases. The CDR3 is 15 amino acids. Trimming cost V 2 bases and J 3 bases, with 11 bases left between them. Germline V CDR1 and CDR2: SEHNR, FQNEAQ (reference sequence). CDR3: CASSLSRLGYNEQFF. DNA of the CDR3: TGTGCCAGCAGCTTAAGCCGACTAGGCTACAATGAGCAGTTCTTC.

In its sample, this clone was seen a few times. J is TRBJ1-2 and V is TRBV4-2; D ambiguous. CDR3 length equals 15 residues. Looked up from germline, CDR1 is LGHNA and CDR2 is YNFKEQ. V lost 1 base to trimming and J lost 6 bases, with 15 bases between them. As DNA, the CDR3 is TGTGCCAGCAGCCAAGCTGGGAGGGCCGGGGATGGCTACACCTTC. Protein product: CASSQAGRAGDGYTF.

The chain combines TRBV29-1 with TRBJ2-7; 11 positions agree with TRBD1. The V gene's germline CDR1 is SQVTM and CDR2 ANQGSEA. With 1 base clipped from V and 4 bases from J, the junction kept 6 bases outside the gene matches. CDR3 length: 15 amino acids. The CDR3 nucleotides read TGCAGCGTTGAAGCGAGGACAGGGGGCCCTTACGAGCAGTACTTC. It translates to CSVEARTGGPYEQYF.

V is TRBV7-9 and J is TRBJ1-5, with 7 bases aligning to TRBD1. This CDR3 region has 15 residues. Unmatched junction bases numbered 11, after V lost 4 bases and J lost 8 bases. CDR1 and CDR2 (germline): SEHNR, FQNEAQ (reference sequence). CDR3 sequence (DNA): TGTGCCAGCAGCTCGGGACAGACGGTGTTGGAGCCCCAGCATTTT. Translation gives CASSSGQTVLEPQHF.